This record looks at one T cell receptor beta chain sequence and its context. Antigen specificity is unknown. These data come from a study of regulatory T cells in long-lasting Graves disease. The CDR3 consists of 13 residues. Germline lookup yields CDR1 LNHDA and CDR2 SQIVND (reference sequence). V was clipped by 6 bases and J by 8 bases, with 13 bases between them. Broader study findings: Segments TRBV28, TRBJ1-2 and TRBJ2-5 showed preferential usage in persistent disease. Results may be inaccurate due to the small sample size.

Assembly of TCR beta libraries relied on iRepertoire HTBI primers together with Arm-PCR of CDR3 regions. TCRdb processed the multiplex PCR reads anew with MiXCR; each CDR3 protein has one entry. The sample lists approximately 230,000 distinct CDR3 sequences, around 19% occurring once. Described time point: newly diagnosed GD, antithyroid drugs for less than 3 months. RNA isolated from PBMCs was used to make the TCR library. The sample consisted of peripheral blood mononuclear cells (PBMCs), taken at new diagnosis, from a patient treated with antithyroid drugs. This chain uses TRBV19 with TRBJ1-4, with D perhaps matching TRBD1 (6 bases). This receptor was taken from a female donor with Graves disease. CDR3 region: CASRLGAKEKLFF. Here the CDR3 DNA reads TGTGCCAGTAGGTTGGGGGCAAAGGAAAAACTGTTTTTT.